A single sample gave rise to the 17 T cell receptor beta chains below, sequenced in a study of blood T cell repertoires in COVID-19. Only in-frame clones appear in the TCRdb table, and some are missing; sequencing was by immunoSEQ multiplex PCR. Of a few hundred thousand clones in the sample, about 83% were seen once. The sample consisted of PBMCs or T cells enriched from blood (not recorded which). The receptors stem from a woman in her 50s who had recovered from COVID-19.

In its sample, this clone was seen a few times. The V call is TRBV11-2, the J call TRBJ2-2; D is possibly TRBD2 (5 bases). Germline CDR1 SGHAT, CDR2 FQNNGV. The CDR3 runs 16 residues. Trimming removed 0 bases at V and 6 bases at J, with 14 bases between. Written as DNA, the CDR3 is TGTGCCAGCAGCTTAGATTTGAGACTAACCGCCGGGGAGCTGTTTTTT. Protein product: CASSLDLRLTAGELFF.

The genes are TRBV28 and TRBJ1-2, with 7 bases aligning to TRBD1. The germline V gene has CDR1 MDHEN and CDR2 SYDVKM. J lost 6 bases, V lost 6 bases, and 7 bases had no gene match. The CDR3 consists of 13 residues. The DNA for the CDR3 is TGTGCCAGCAGACCCCTGGGGACAGATGGCTACACCTTC. Amino acids: CASRPLGTDGYTF.

The chain combines TRBV9 with TRBJ2-2; 7 nucleotides match TRBD1. CDR1 is SGDLS and CDR2 is YYNGEE in the germline V gene. The CDR3 sequence is 17 residues long. The V and J ends lost 0 bases and 4 bases, in that order; junction bases with no gene match: 9. DNA of the CDR3: TGTGCCAGCAGCGTAGACCCCGGACAGGCTGTCACCGGGGAGCTGTTTTTT. This encodes CASSVDPGQAVTGELFF.

This clone has a single count. This chain connects TRBV3-1 (or the pseudogene TRBV3-2) to TRBJ1-2; D may be TRBD1 (5 bases). Deletions cut 1 base from V and 7 bases from J, with 10 bases between. Germline-derived CDR1 and CDR2 are LGHDT and YNNKEL (reference sequence). CDR3 length: 13 amino acids. The CDR3 bases are TGTGCCAGCAGCCAAGTTAGACAGTTTGGCTACACCTTC. It is translated as CASSQVRQFGYTF.

The genes are TRBV7-2 and TRBJ1-2, with D possibly being TRBD1 (5 bases). The ends were cut back, 5 bases at V and 5 bases at J, with 24 bases in the middle. Germline values: CDR1 SGHTA, CDR2 FQGNSA. The CDR3 covers 17 residues. CDR3 coding DNA: TGTGCCAGCAGCACCGCTACTCCTAGGGGTGCGGAATATGGCTACACCTTC. This sequence encodes CASSTATPRGAEYGYTF.

This chain links TRBV2 with TRBJ1-2; D is ambiguous. Germline-derived CDR1 and CDR2 are SNHLY and FYNNEI. V was trimmed by 7 bases and J by 5 bases, leaving 8 bases between them. The CDR3 extends over 11 amino acids. CDR3 in DNA: TGTGCCAGCATTCGGGGTTATGGCTACACCTTC. Translating gives CASIRGYGYTF.

On this clone itself: This same CDR3 is encoded by further DNA sequences in the sample. J is TRBJ1-2 and V is TRBV18; 7 bases are shared with TRBD1. The germline CDR1 and CDR2 sequences are KGHSH and LQKENI. After removal of 3 bases from V and 5 bases from J, the junction contained 3 bases not matched to a gene. CDR3 length: 13 residues. The CDR3 region is CASSPDREYGYTF. In nucleotides, the CDR3 is TGTGCCAGCTCACCTGACAGGGAGTATGGCTACACCTTC.

The V gene is TRBV3-1 (or the pseudogene TRBV3-2), the J gene TRBJ1-1, with D unclear. With 4 bases removed from V and 8 bases from J, the gap between germline ends came to 11 bases. The CDR3 spans 12 residues. CDR1 and CDR2 from the germline V gene are LGHDT and YNNKEL (reference sequence). The CDR3 protein is CASSPRDSEAFF. DNA of the CDR3: TGTGCCAGCAGCCCACGGGATTCCGAAGCTTTCTTT.

The chain joins TRBV18 to TRBJ1-2; D uncertain. Germline assignment: CDR1 KGHSH and CDR2 LQKENI. The V and J ends lost 3 bases and 1 base respectively, with 9 bases between them. The CDR3 length is 14 residues. For the CDR3, the DNA is TGTGCCAGCTCACCTCAGGAACTTAACTATGGCTACACCTTC. Protein product: CASSPQELNYGYTF.

The chain has TRBV5-1 and TRBJ1-4; D remains ambiguous. The germline V and J ends were trimmed by 0 bases and 3 bases, with 9 bases remaining between them. Germline CDR1 is SGHRS and CDR2 is YFSETQ. The CDR3 runs 15 residues. The CDR3 protein is CASSLGGLANEKLFF. The CDR3 coding sequence is TGCGCCAGCAGCTTGGGAGGGCTCGCTAATGAAAAACTGTTTTTT.

This clone was recorded a few times. V is TRBV3-1 (or the pseudogene TRBV3-2) and J is TRBJ1-1; D is perhaps TRBD1 (6 bases). The CDR3 extends over 15 amino acids. Trimming cost V 4 bases and J 0 bases, with 12 bases left between them. Germline V gene sequence: CDR1 LGHDT, CDR2 YNNKEL (reference sequence). For the CDR3, the DNA is TGTGCCAGCAGCCCGGCGGGGGCGCTGAACACTGAAGCTTTCTTT. This encodes CASSPAGALNTEAFF.

The genes are TRBV7-9 and TRBJ2-2; D may be TRBD1 (6 bases). The length of the CDR3 is 15 residues. Trimming cost V 2 bases and J 7 bases, with 14 bases left between them. Germline values: CDR1 SEHNR, CDR2 FQNEAQ (reference sequence). The CDR3 loop reads CASSLTVGHHGELFF. The CDR3 nucleotides read TGTGCCAGCAGCTTAACAGTGGGACACCACGGGGAGCTGTTTTTT.

The chain employs TRBV30 and TRBJ1-1, with 8 bases matching TRBD1. Germline-derived CDR1 and CDR2 are GTSNPN and SVGIG (reference sequence). V trimming: 0 bases; J trimming: 5 bases; junction bases outside the gene matches: 5. The CDR3 loop spans 14 amino acids. The CDR3 nucleotides read TGTGCCTGGAGTGTAACAGGGGGTAGGACTGAAGCTTTCTTT. Translation gives CAWSVTGGRTEAFF.

This clone was seen only once. The chain joins TRBV27 to TRBJ2-1; D not certain. V lost 0 bases, J lost 7 bases, and 7 bases lay in between. The germline gives CDR1 MNHEY, CDR2 SMNVEV (reference sequence). The length of the CDR3 is 13 residues. Here the CDR3 DNA reads TGTGCCAGCAGTTTATCGGCTTGGAATGAGCAGTTCTTC. Translation: CASSLSAWNEQFF.

V gene TRBV5-8 combines with J gene TRBJ2-3; D uncertain. Germline V gene data show CDR1 as SGHTS and CDR2 as YDEGEE. V was clipped by 0 bases and J by 5 bases, with 4 bases between them. This CDR3 comprises 12 residues. The CDR3 here is CASSLARDTQYF. The CDR3 bases are TGTGCCAGCAGCTTGGCCAGAGATACGCAGTATTTT.

V usage is TRBV7-9 and J usage is TRBJ2-7; D not certain. CDR1 and CDR2 (germline): SEHNR, FQNEAQ (reference sequence). Trimming took 5 bases from V and 6 from J, leaving 14 bases between them. This CDR3 region has 13 residues. The CDR3 here is CASSLPAAREQYF. CDR3 in DNA: TGTGCCAGCAGCCTCCCGGCGGCTCGCGAGCAGTACTTC. Based on the CDR3 plus reference TRBV7-9 and TRBJ2-7, the full variable domain is DTGVSQNPRHKITKRGQNVTFRCDPISEHNRLYWYRQTLGQGPEFLTYFQNEAQLEKSRLLSDRFSAERPKGSFSTLEIQRTEQGDSAMYLCASSLPAAREQYFGPGTRLTVT.

The genes are TRBV10-1 and TRBJ2-3, with D possibly matching TRBD2 (6 bases). The CDR3 has 14 residues. In germline, CDR1 is WNHNN, CDR2 SYGVQD (reference sequence). V was trimmed by 0 bases and J by 6 bases, leaving 10 bases between them. CDR3 in amino acids: CASSESFGTDTQYF. The CDR3 bases are TGCGCCAGCAGTGAGTCCTTTGGGACTGATACGCAGTATTTT.